This TCR beta chain was captured in a study of blood T cell repertoires in COVID-19. Study-wide background: From the United States, Italy and Spain came samples of acute and convalescent COVID-19. The cDNA or gDNA used as material had been derived from T cells, B-cell-depleted T cells, or PBMCs.

CDR1 is SNHLY and CDR2 is FYNNEI in the germline V gene. This CDR3 is built from 15 residues. Trimming left V 7 bases short and J 5 bases short, with 17 bases between. Profiling relied on immunoSEQ multiplex PCR, and the TCRdb table lists in-frame clones only, not all of them. The sample includes roughly 150,000 clones, roughly 84% of them seen just once. This clonotype was obtained from a human donor in a cohort sampled during active COVID-19. Sequenced: peripheral blood. The chain combines TRBV2 with TRBJ2-2; perhaps TRBD1 as D (5 bases). Here the CDR3 reads CASTLDILNTGELFF. The CDR3, as DNA: TGTGCCAGCACTCTGGACATACTCAATACCGGGGAGCTGTTTTTT.